This T cell receptor beta chain derives from a study of vaccination and CD4 T cells after COVID-19. An Oncomine TCR Beta short-read assay was used to sequence the DNA from cultured CD4+ T cells. TCRdb called the PCR reads again in MiXCR, with one record for every CDR3 protein. This sample carries around 5,700 distinct CDR3 sequences, 27% of them seen once, and the ten largest clones take around 20%. This clonotype was detected a few times. What it recognizes is unknown. Stated treatment: roughly 10-day PBMC culture with coronavirus spike peptide pools or control peptides (ViraFEST assay). Collection of the unexposed donor's CD4+ T cells took place before the COVID-19 pandemic (2011-2018). IL-2 at roughly 9.2 IU/ml and peptide pools at roughly 10 ug/ml were added to PBMCs cultured at two million per well. Once cultured less than 11 days, CD4+ T cells underwent isolation by negative selection. There are 16 residues in the CDR3. Germline V gene lookup returns CDR1 MGHDK and CDR2 SYGVNS. Trimming took 1 base from V and 7 from J, leaving 19 bases between them.

This chain connects TRBV25-1 to TRBJ1-1, with TRBD1 as a possible D gene (6 bases). The origin of this receptor is a human donor in good health. Sequenced material: CD4+ T cells from blood, cultured in vitro. The CDR3 nucleotides read TGTGCCAGCAGTGAATCCCCTGGGCAGGGACAAGATGAAGCTTTCTTT. As protein: CASSESPGQGQDEAFF.